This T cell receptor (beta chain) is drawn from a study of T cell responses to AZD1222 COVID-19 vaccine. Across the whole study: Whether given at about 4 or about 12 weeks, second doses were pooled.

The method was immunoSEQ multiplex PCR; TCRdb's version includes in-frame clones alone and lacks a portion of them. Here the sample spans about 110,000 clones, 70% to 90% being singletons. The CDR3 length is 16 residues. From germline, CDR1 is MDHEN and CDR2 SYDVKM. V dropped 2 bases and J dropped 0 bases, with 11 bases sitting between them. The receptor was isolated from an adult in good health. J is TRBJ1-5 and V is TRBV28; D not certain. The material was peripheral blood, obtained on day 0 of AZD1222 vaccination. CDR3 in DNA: TGTGCCAGCAGTTTAGGAGGGATTTATAGCAATCAGCCCCAGCATTTT. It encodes CASSLGGIYSNQPQHF.